This T cell receptor (beta chain) was identified during a study of CD8 T cells in ankylosing spondylitis. Quantitative 5'-RACE with molecular barcodes was used to make the TCR beta libraries. TCRdb itself ran the 5' RACE reads through MiXCR, one entry per CDR3 protein. The sample contains around 490,000 distinct CDR3 sequences, roughly 5.3% of which appear only once. Germline V lookup: CDR1 SGDLS, CDR2 YYNGEE. Trimming took off 0 bases at V and 10 bases at J, with 20 bases between the two ends. CDR3 length: 16 residues. This clonotype was observed at least ten times. What it binds is unknown. General study results and limits: From matched ankylosing spondylitis synovial fluid, disease-linked clones were reportedly recovered at significantly enriched levels. Relatively rare in peripheral blood, disease-linked clones were also CD8+. In synovial fluid and blood from reactive arthritis, some motif variants were previously reported. Among TCR beta sequences, a motif of under ten highly homologous variants appeared characteristic of ankylosing spondylitis blood.

Sequenced input: blood, either unsorted or a sorted T cell fraction (not recorded which). The clonotype comes from a male donor with ankylosing spondylitis. V and J are TRBV9 and TRBJ2-1, with a tentative D call TRBD1 (6 bases). The CDR3 loop is CASSVAGPRPRGEQFF. DNA of the CDR3: TGTGCCAGCAGCGTAGCCGGCCCACGACCTAGGGGGGAGCAGTTCTTC.